This TCR beta chain was sequenced in a study of OX40 agonist ivuxolimab in advanced cancers. At the level of the study: Averaging about 60 years in age, with a range of 23 to 79, the cohort was more than 75% male. One patient with hepatocellular carcinoma and two with cutaneous melanoma, three in all, had partial responses.

This clone was observed a single time. Generated by immunoSEQ multiplex PCR, the TCRdb table keeps only in-frame clones and is missing some. The data contain fewer than 100,000 clones, nearly 90% of them singletons. Any history of autoimmune disease or systemic immunosuppression disqualified patients. Sequencing used CD4+ or CD8+ T cells sorted from blood, obtained in a trial of the OX40 agonist ivuxolimab. The origin of this receptor is an adult with an advanced solid tumor such as melanoma, head and neck, liver or kidney cancer.

Here the CDR3 reads CSARLAGGLTDTQYF. The CDR3 DNA follows: TGCAGCGCCCGGCTAGCGGGAGGCCTCACAGATACGCAGTATTTT. The chain has TRBV29-1 and TRBJ2-3; 11 bases are shared with TRBD2. V dropped 7 bases and J dropped 2; count of bases not matched to a gene: 8. The CDR3 has 15 amino acids. In germline, CDR1 is SQVTM, CDR2 ANQGSEA.